The clone carrying this T cell receptor (beta chain) showed up just a few times. What it recognizes is unknown. These data are taken from a study of T cell repertoires in cytomegalovirus infection. Turning to the study itself: The public TCR beta signatures pointed to both CMV infection and matching HLA type. Overall study results and limits: Cumulative public TCR beta family frequency identified carriers of CMV plus the relevant HLA. CMV-specific HLA-C-restricted TCR beta clonotypes dominated the ex vivo response.

TCRdb analysed the reads with MiXCR anew, one entry per CDR3 protein. The sample lists under 150,000 distinct CDR3 sequences; more than 20% were seen once. There are 17 residues in the CDR3. The V gene's germline CDR1 is MGHRA and CDR2 YSYEKL. V lost 5 bases to trimming and J lost 1 base, with 17 bases between them. Sequencing was carried out using PBMCs, sequenced either directly or after in vitro stimulation (not recorded which). This clonotype was obtained from a human donor in good health (CMV status not recorded). Some clones in this sample may be carry-over from other donors' samples. The chain joins TRBV4-1 to TRBJ2-2; TRBD2 might be the D (7 bases). CDR3 DNA sequence: TGCGCCAGCAGCGCAGGGGCGCTAGCGGTGAACACCGGGGAGCTGTTTTTT. Its protein product is CASSAGALAVNTGELFF.